The 3 T cell receptor beta chains below all came from one sample that was sequenced in a study of T cell responses to AZD1222 COVID-19 vaccine. Here immunoSEQ multiplex PCR was the method, and the copy in TCRdb shows in-frame clones only, minus some. The repertoire holds roughly 120,000 clones, with roughly 88% as singletons. The specimen comprised peripheral blood, sampled on day 0 of AZD1222 vaccination. The receptors were sampled from an adult in good health.

The V call is TRBV19, the J call TRBJ1-1; D uncertain. Trimming pared 9 bases from V and 4 bases from J, leaving 12 bases between. The CDR3 consists of 12 residues. From germline, CDR1 is LNHDA and CDR2 SQIVND (reference sequence). The CDR3 spells CASQERVTEAFF. CDR3 in DNA: TGTGCCAGCCAGGAGAGGGTCACTGAAGCTTTCTTT. Using reference TRBV19 and TRBJ1-1 for the parts outside the CDR3, the full variable domain is DGGITQSPKYLFRKEGQNVTLSCEQNLNHDAMYWYRQDPGQGLRLIYYSQIVNDFQKGDIAEGYSVSREKKESFPLTVTSAQKNPTAFYLCASQERVTEAFFGQGTRLTVV.

This clone was counted once. The rearrangement uses TRBV3-1 (or the pseudogene TRBV3-2) and TRBJ1-1; 7 bases are shared with TRBD1. The germline gives CDR1 LGHDT, CDR2 YNNKEL (reference sequence). There are 15 residues in the CDR3. V gave up 4 bases and J gave up 7 bases; unmatched junction bases: 12. This chain's CDR3 is CASSRQGSMGGEAFF. CDR3 bases: TGTGCCAGCAGCCGACAGGGTTCAATGGGGGGTGAAGCTTTCTTT.

The J gene is TRBJ1-5, the V gene TRBV20-1; D uncertain. Germline loops: CDR1 DFQATT, CDR2 SNEGSKA (reference sequence). V shed 3 bases and J shed 3 bases, with 9 bases lying between them. CDR3 length: 13 amino acids. The CDR3 here is CSASPGFNQPQHF. The CDR3 nucleotides are TGCAGTGCTAGTCCTGGGTTCAATCAGCCCCAGCATTTT.